The 13 T cell receptor beta chains given below trace back to one sample, sequenced in a study of T cells in Graves' hyperthyroidism and ophthalmopathy. The source material, RNA transcripts, was used to amplify TCR beta CDR3 regions. The HTBI primer set was used in a first-round RT-PCR of the TCR CDR3. TCRdb reprocessed the multiplex PCR reads via MiXCR and lists one record per CDR3 protein. The table includes fewer than 450,000 distinct CDR3 sequences, about a fifth detected once. The sequenced sample consisted of blood. Every receptor here comes from a young man with Graves' ophthalmopathy.

There are many counts of this clonotype. The chain employs TRBV27 and TRBJ2-1, with D perhaps assigned TRBD1 or TRBD2 (6 bases each). This CDR3 spans 16 amino acids. The germline V gene has CDR1 MNHEY and CDR2 SMNVEV (reference sequence). V lost 4 bases to trimming and J lost 5 bases, with 18 bases between them. The CDR3 nucleotides are TGTGCCAGCAGTTCTATAAGGAAGGAGGGGGACAATGAGCAGTTCTTC. Protein: CASSSIRKEGDNEQFF.

This rearrangement joins TRBV18 to TRBJ2-7; D is ambiguous. V gave up 6 bases and J gave up 0 bases, with 9 bases separating them. CDR1 is KGHSH, CDR2 LQKENI, per germline. This CDR3 contains 13 residues. The CDR3 DNA sequence: TGTGCCAGCTCCCCCCCGTACTCCTACGAGCAGTACTTC. This sequence encodes CASSPPYSYEQYF. The whole variable domain, filled in from reference TRBV18 and TRBJ2-7, reads NAGVMQNPRHLVRRRGQEARLRCSPMKGHSHVYWYRQLPEEGLKFMVYLQKENIIDESGMPKERFSAEFPKEGPSILRIQQVVRGDSAAYFCASSPPYSYEQYFGPGTRLTVT.

The sample holds a few counts of this clonotype. J is TRBJ2-3 and V is TRBV9, with 11 bases matching TRBD2. V was clipped by 0 bases and J by 0 bases; unmatched bases: 6. CDR3 length: 18 residues. CDR1 is SGDLS and CDR2 is YYNGEE in the germline V gene. Here the CDR3 DNA reads TGTGCCAGCAGCGTAGGTCTAGCGGGGGGCTCTAGCACAGATACGCAGTATTTT. Translated: CASSVGLAGGSSTDTQYF.

The rearrangement joins TRBV7-3 to TRBJ1-6; D perhaps matches TRBD1 (5 bases). V was shortened by 5 bases and J by 3 bases, with 14 bases between the two germline ends. The CDR3 sequence is 16 residues long. Germline V gene sequence: CDR1 SGHTA, CDR2 FQGTGA. The CDR3 DNA reads as TGTGCCAGCAGCAAAAAAGGGACCGACTATAATTCACCCCTCCACTTT. Encoded protein: CASSKKGTDYNSPLHF.

The chain employs TRBV19 and TRBJ1-1; 7 nucleotides line up with TRBD1. The V gene's germline CDR1 is LNHDA and CDR2 SQIVND (reference sequence). This CDR3 spans 15 amino acids. V dropped 5 bases and J dropped 1; count of bases not matched to a gene: 7. Here the CDR3 DNA reads TGTGCCAGTAGTCCCTGGGACAGACAGAACACTGAAGCTTTCTTT. This translates into CASSPWDRQNTEAFF.

This clonotype has more than one count but fewer than ten. The chain joins TRBV29-1 to TRBJ2-7; TRBD1 or TRBD2 may be the D gene (5 bases each). Trimming took 7 bases from V and 0 from J, leaving 13 bases between them. Germline V gene lookup returns CDR1 SQVTM and CDR2 ANQGSEA. The CDR3 is 13 residues long. For the CDR3, the DNA is TGCAGCGCGCTCGAGGGGCACTCCTACGAGCAGTACTTC. This encodes CSALEGHSYEQYF.

This clonotype has just a few counts. The rearrangement joins TRBV15 to TRBJ1-1; D is unresolved. The CDR3 length is 12 residues. The germline V gene has CDR1 LNHNV and CDR2 YYDKDF (reference sequence). V lost 4 bases and J 3 bases, leaving 6 bases between the germline ends. CDR3 region: CATSIPDTEAFF. The CDR3 nucleotides are TGTGCCACCAGCATCCCGGACACTGAAGCTTTCTTT.

The table lists this clonotype with many counts. The chain has TRBV5-1 and TRBJ1-2; 8 bases align to TRBD1. Germline trimming cut 4 bases from V and 7 bases from J; bases unmatched to any gene: 9. The germline V gene has CDR1 SGHRS and CDR2 YFSETQ. This CDR3 is 14 amino acids long. CDR3 sequence: CASSGGQVSSGYTF. DNA for the CDR3: TGCGCCAGCAGCGGGGGACAGGTCTCGAGTGGCTACACCTTC.

This clonotype showed up many times. The genes are TRBV12-3 or TRBV12-4 and TRBJ2-1, with a tentative D call TRBD2 (5 bases). The V and J ends lost 8 bases and 4 bases respectively, with 12 bases between them. The CDR3 is 13 amino acids. In DNA, the CDR3 is TGTGCCAGCGGGAAGGGAGTATACAATGAGCAGTTCTTC. This codes for CASGKGVYNEQFF.

V and J are TRBV27 and TRBJ2-1, with TRBD2 matching 11 bases. Germline loops: CDR1 MNHEY, CDR2 SMNVEV (reference sequence). With V trimmed by 4 bases and J by 8 bases, 10 bases remained unmatched. This CDR3 region has 16 residues. CDR3 DNA sequence: TGTGCCAGCAGTTCATTTTCGACTAGCGGGGTCGATGAGCAGTTCTTC. Translating gives CASSSFSTSGVDEQFF.

This clonotype was observed many times. V gene TRBV12-3 or TRBV12-4 combines with J gene TRBJ1-4; no definite D call. V lost 2 bases and J lost 5, with 6 bases in between. The CDR3 has 13 amino acids. CDR3 residues: CASSLMRNEKLFF. DNA for the CDR3: TGTGCCAGCAGTTTAATGAGGAATGAAAAACTGTTTTTT.

This clonotype was observed a handful of times. The CDR3 reads CASSLVQGRVAFF. As DNA, the CDR3 is TGTGCCAGCAGCTTGGTTCAGGGGAGGGTAGCTTTCTTT. V gene TRBV5-6 combines with J gene TRBJ1-1, with D perhaps matching TRBD1 (6 bases). The CDR3 has 13 residues. Germline CDR1 is SGHDT and CDR2 is YYEEEE. V lost 0 bases and J lost 10, with 13 bases in between. Together with reference TRBV5-6 and TRBJ1-1, the CDR3 gives the full variable domain: DAGVTQSPTHLIKTRGQQVTLRCSPKSGHDTVSWYQQALGQGPQFIFQYYEEEERQRGNFPDRFSGHQFPNYSSELNVNALLLGDSALYLCASSLVQGRVAFFGQGTRLTVV.

Remarks on this clonotype: Germline and junction disagree at one end, which may indicate a read error. The chain is built from TRBV19 and TRBJ1-5; the match to TRBD1 covers 10 bases. The germline V gene encodes CDR1 LNHDA and CDR2 SQIVND (reference sequence). The CDR3 consists of 18 residues. Here the CDR3 DNA reads TGTGTCAGTAGTGCGGGACAGGGGAGGCCTTATAGCAATCAGCCCCAGCATTTT. Translation gives CVSSAGQGRPYSNQPQHF. Looking up the rest from reference TRBV19 and TRBJ1-5 gives the full variable domain: DGGITQSPKYLFRKEGQNVTLSCEQNLNHDAMYWYRQDPGQGLRLIYYSQIVNDFQKGDIAEGYSVSREKKESFPLTVTSAQKNPTAFYLCVSSAGQGRPYSNQPQHFGDGTRLSIL.